Reported below is one TCR beta chain. The assay was immunoSEQ multiplex PCR, and TCRdb's table has in-frame clones only and misses some. This sample has 160,000 or so clones, with 65% to 90% found just once. This specimen comes from a study of blood T cell repertoires in COVID-19. V shed 6 bases and J shed 3 bases, with 11 bases lying between them. The CDR3 covers 13 residues. Germline V gene lookup returns CDR1 LNHDA and CDR2 SQIVND (reference sequence). This TCR came from a man aged 50 to 59 who had recovered from COVID-19. Input material: PBMCs or T cells enriched from blood (not recorded which). The chain uses TRBV19 and TRBJ1-1; perhaps TRBD1 as D (5 bases). CDR3 residues: CASSPTEDTEAFF. In DNA form, the CDR3 reads TGTGCCAGTAGCCCGACAGAAGACACTGAAGCTTTCTTT.